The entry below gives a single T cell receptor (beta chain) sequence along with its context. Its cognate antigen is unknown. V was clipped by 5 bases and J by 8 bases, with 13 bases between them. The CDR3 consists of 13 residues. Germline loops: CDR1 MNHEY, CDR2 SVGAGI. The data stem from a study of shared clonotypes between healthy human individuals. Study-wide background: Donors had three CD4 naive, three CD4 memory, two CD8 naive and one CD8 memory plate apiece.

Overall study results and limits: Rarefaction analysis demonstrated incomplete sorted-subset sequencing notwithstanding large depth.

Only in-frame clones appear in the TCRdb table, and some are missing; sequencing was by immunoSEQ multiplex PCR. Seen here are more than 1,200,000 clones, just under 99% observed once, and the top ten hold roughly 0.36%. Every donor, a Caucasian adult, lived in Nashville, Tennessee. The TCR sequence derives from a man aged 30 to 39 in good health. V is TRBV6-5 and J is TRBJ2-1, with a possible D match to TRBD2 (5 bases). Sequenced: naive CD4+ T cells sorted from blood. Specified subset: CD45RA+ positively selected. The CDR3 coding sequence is TGTGCCAGCAGTCTTTACGGGAAGTATGAGCAGTTCTTC. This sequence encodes CASSLYGKYEQFF.